The clone carrying this T cell receptor (beta chain) came up once. Its target is not known. The assay was immunoSEQ multiplex PCR, and TCRdb's table has in-frame clones only and misses some. The repertoire holds about 34,000 clones, with about 70% as singletons. These data come from a study of cytotoxic CD8 clonotypes in ibrutinib-treated CLL. CDR1 is MNHEY and CDR2 is SVGAGI in the germline V gene. The length of the CDR3 is 13 residues. The ends were cut back, 6 bases at V and 11 bases at J, with 19 bases in the middle. Study results and caveats: Clonality was higher at baseline than in age-matched healthy donors and tracked circulating CD8+ T-cell counts.

The J gene is TRBJ1-1, the V gene TRBV6-5; TRBD1 is a possible D gene (5 bases). This receptor was identified in a human donor with chronic lymphocytic leukemia. The sample in question was PBMCs, obtained before ibrutinib treatment. The CDR3 coding sequence is TGTGCCAGCAGCCCCGAGGGGTATGTGGAGGCTTTCTTT. Translated, it gives CASSPEGYVEAFF.